This T cell receptor beta chain is drawn from a study of blood T cell repertoires in COVID-19 (dated by TCRdb to 2020 to 2021). About the full investigation: Samples from collaborators originated in the United States, Italy and Spain and spanned both the acute and convalescent phases of COVID-19. Subjects who had been exposed to COVID-19, were actively infected with it, or had recovered from it provided the deeply sampled blood TCRbeta repertoires that made up the dataset. The repertoires were made available in a free public database intended to serve as a resource for research on the immune response to SARS-CoV-2. The prospective study material was composed of cDNA or gDNA derived from T cells, B-cell-depleted T cells, or PBMCs. A de-identified subject ID, COVID-19 status, age in years and sex were almost always included in the sample metadata. The samples were drawn from the first 160 participants of the ongoing ImmuneRACE study and from 950 to 1,500 subjects provided by 6 global collaborators. Where HLA class I and class II types were available, the types were taken from metadata supplied by the sample provider, not from assay-based typing.

The immunoSEQ Assay, a bias-controlled multiplex PCR, was used to amplify TCRbeta CDR3 regions from genomic DNA. The study's own analysis went as follows. Nucleated cell counts per sample were estimated from amplification of reference gene primers within the assay. To quantify the absolute abundance of each unique TCRbeta CDR3 rearrangement, sequence reads were collapsed and filtered. For each sample, productive Simpson clonality was calculated by taking the square root of Simpson's diversity index across productive rearrangements. This is the immuneACCESS table as TCRdb keeps it, with only in-frame sequences that have V and J called. A part of the clones is gone; compared with another copy, unresolved V genes explain less than half, and the rest is unexplained. Clone size and the V and J calls come from that table; the DNA yielded D and trimming. The sample table contains under 200,000 clones; only one count was recorded for approximately 80% of them. The ten largest clones take up around 3.4% of the sample.

Via the germline V gene (reference sequence), CDR1 is LGHDT and CDR2 YNNKEL. The junction carries 5 bases between V and J, which are trimmed by 2 bases and 0 bases respectively. The CDR3 has 14 amino acids, counting the end cysteine and phenylalanine. Of the read, only the CDR3 DNA is kept; its 42 bases are in frame from base 1. What the study reported, not specific to this receptor: How much clinical and demographic metadata was included differed by source and by participant, and the metadata was provided uncurated.

In its sample, this clone was seen a few times. It lacks a known antigen. Per-base quality was not reported, and no clone a single base away is much larger than it. Collaborating institutions collected whole blood in K2EDTA tubes following their own protocols. For TCRbeta analysis, collaborator samples were shipped as frozen whole blood, as isolated PBMCs, or as DNA extracted from either sample type. This receptor was taken from a woman of 80 years or more with acute or convalescent COVID-19. This sequence uses TRBV3-1 (or the pseudogene TRBV3-2) and TRBJ1-3; the D gene cannot be named for sure. The sample taken for sequencing was peripheral blood. CDR3 loop: CASSQTVSGNTIYF. The nucleotide sequence is TGTGCCAGCAGCCAAACGGTCTCTGGAAACACCATATATTTT.